Listed here are 20 T cell receptor beta chains from one sample, sequenced in a study of T-cell memory formation after mild COVID-19. MiXCR was run by TCRdb on the 5' RACE reads, yielding one entry per CDR3 protein. The data hold over 250,000 distinct CDR3 sequences, with about a sixth observed a single time. Sequencing was done on a sample of PBMCs or a T cell subset sorted from them (not recorded which). The source of these receptors is a man in his late teens or twenties who had mild COVID-19 (a few samples of this study predate the infection). Cell type and time point are not known.

This clonotype was counted between two and nine times. This chain uses TRBV7-6 with TRBJ2-7; 7 bases align to TRBD1. Germline V gene data show CDR1 as SGHVS and CDR2 as FNYEAQ. The length of the CDR3 is 14 residues. V shed 5 bases and J 3 bases; nucleotides not matched to a gene: 7. The CDR3 DNA is TGTGCCAGCAGCCGTACAGGGGATGGCTACGAGCAGTACTTC. Translated: CASSRTGDGYEQYF.

As concerns this clonotype: Just one base apart from a much larger clone, this may be a read error. No conserved phenylalanine or tryptophan is present at the end of the CDR3, so a read error is the likely explanation. This chain joins TRBV3-1 and TRBJ2-1, with D tentatively TRBD2 (7 bases). The CDR3 has 15 amino acids. The V gene lost 0 bases and the J gene lost 9 bases, with 15 bases spanning the gap. The V gene's germline CDR1 is LGHDT and CDR2 YNNKEL (reference sequence). The DNA of the CDR3 is TGTGCCAGCAGCCAAGATCTGCGGGGGCCCAGTGAGCAGTTCTTA. Its translation: CASSQDLRGPSEQFL.

This clonotype was recorded a few times. The genes are TRBV5-1 and TRBJ2-4; D is ambiguous. Germline values: CDR1 SGHRS, CDR2 YFSETQ. The CDR3 has 17 amino acids. V gave up 4 bases and J gave up 0 bases, with 17 bases separating them. The CDR3: CASSPTGVVKAKNIQYF. The CDR3 DNA sequence: TGCGCCAGCAGCCCAACTGGGGTGGTAAAAGCCAAAAACATTCAGTACTTC. Filled out from reference TRBV5-1 and TRBJ2-4, the complete variable domain reads KAGVTQTPRYLIKTRGQQVTLSCSPISGHRSVSWYQQTPGQGLQFLFEYFSETQRNKGNFPGRFSGRQFSNSRSEMNVSTLELGDSALYLCASSPTGVVKAKNIQYFGAGTRLSVL.

This clonotype was observed a few times. The V call is TRBV20-1, the J call TRBJ2-7, with D unresolved. The length of the CDR3 is 16 residues. Trimming shortened V by 2 bases and J by 1 base, and 18 bases separated the two germline ends. Germline values: CDR1 DFQATT, CDR2 SNEGSKA (reference sequence). CDR3 nucleotide sequence: TGCAGTGCTAGATTGCTCGGCCCCCGAGGTTCCTACGAGCAGTACTTC. It encodes CSARLLGPRGSYEQYF.

This clonotype was picked up a small number of times. The V gene is TRBV7-2, the J gene TRBJ1-2; unclear D gene. Trimming removed 0 bases from V and 0 bases from J, with 14 bases in between. This CDR3 has 17 residues. Germline loops: CDR1 SGHTA, CDR2 FQGNSA. CDR3: CASSLAGRQGTNYGYTF. CDR3 coding DNA: TGTGCCAGCAGCTTAGCGGGCCGCCAAGGGACTAACTATGGCTACACCTTC.

This rearrangement joins TRBV28 to TRBJ2-5; weak D call: TRBD2 (6 bases). The V end lost 10 bases, the J end lost 2 bases, and 11 bases lay between the germline ends. Per the germline V gene, CDR1 is MDHEN and CDR2 is SYDVKM. CDR3 length equals 12 residues. CDR3 coding DNA: TGTGCCACCAGACTAGTACAAGAGACCCAGTACTTC. Its protein product is CATRLVQETQYF.

V and J are TRBV5-1 and TRBJ2-5; 7 nucleotides line up with TRBD1. Germline CDR1 reads SGHRS; CDR2 reads YFSETQ. This CDR3 spans 14 amino acids. The junction had 5 bases not matched to a gene; V was cut back by 3 bases and J by 3 bases. CDR3 amino acids: CASSSGQAEETQYF. The CDR3 region has the DNA TGCGCCAGCAGCTCCGGACAGGCGGAAGAGACCCAGTACTTC. The entire variable domain, with the rest obtained from reference TRBV5-1 and TRBJ2-5, is as follows: KAGVTQTPRYLIKTRGQQVTLSCSPISGHRSVSWYQQTPGQGLQFLFEYFSETQRNKGNFPGRFSGRQFSNSRSEMNVSTLELGDSALYLCASSSGQAEETQYFGPGTRLLVL.

The V gene is TRBV20-1, the J gene TRBJ1-2; tentatively, D is TRBD1 (5 bases). V gave up 0 bases and J gave up 6 bases, with 14 bases separating them. Germline V CDR1 and CDR2: DFQATT, SNEGSKA (reference sequence). The CDR3 consists of 14 residues. CDR3: CSARDRADSHGYTF. CDR3 nucleotide sequence: TGCAGTGCTAGAGATCGGGCCGACAGTCATGGCTACACCTTC.

In this sample, this clonotype turned up many times. V usage is TRBV24-1 and J usage is TRBJ1-5, with TRBD1 as a possible D gene (5 bases). Per germline, CDR1 KGHDR and CDR2 SFDVKD. V dropped 5 bases and J dropped 4 bases, with 11 bases sitting between them. The CDR3 sequence is 14 residues long. Written as DNA, the CDR3 is TGTGCCACCAGTGGGCAGGGCCAAAATCAGCCCCAGCATTTT. It is translated as CATSGQGQNQPQHF.

This chain uses TRBV7-9 with TRBJ2-1; a weak D match, TRBD1 (6 bases). V lost 5 bases and J 8 bases, leaving 10 bases between the germline ends. The CDR3 totals 12 residues. Germline CDR1 SEHNR, CDR2 FQNEAQ (reference sequence). The DNA for the CDR3 is TGTGCCAGCAGCAAACAGGGAGATGAGCAGTTCTTC. Protein product: CASSKQGDEQFF.

The chain joins TRBV5-1 to TRBJ2-4; possible D gene TRBD1, 6 bases. V lost 4 bases and J 3 bases, leaving 8 bases between the germline ends. Looked up from germline, CDR1 is SGHRS and CDR2 is YFSETQ. The CDR3 contains 13 residues. In DNA form, the CDR3 reads TGCGCCAGCAGCACAGGGCTCAAAAACATTCAGTACTTC. It specifies CASSTGLKNIQYF.

The chain links TRBV6-5 to TRBJ1-1; D gene ambiguous. Germline assignment: CDR1 MNHEY and CDR2 SVGAGI. V lost 4 bases and J lost 0, with 12 bases in between. CDR3 length equals 15 residues. This CDR3 is CASSSHKGMNTEAFF. The CDR3 DNA sequence: TGTGCCAGCAGTTCCCACAAGGGAATGAACACTGAAGCTTTCTTT.

The genes are TRBV27 and TRBJ2-7; D possibly matches TRBD1 or TRBD2 (6 bases each). This CDR3 contains 15 residues. V shed 6 bases and J shed 2 bases, with 17 bases lying between them. The germline V gene has CDR1 MNHEY and CDR2 SMNVEV (reference sequence). The CDR3 here is CASSWGAALAYEQYF. In nucleotides, the CDR3 is TGTGCCAGCAGCTGGGGGGCAGCCCTGGCCTACGAGCAGTACTTC.

This chain links TRBV3-1 with TRBJ1-6; D is unresolved. The V and J ends lost 4 bases and 10 bases respectively, with 14 bases between them. CDR1 is LGHDT, CDR2 YNNKEL, per germline (reference sequence). The CDR3 totals 14 residues. CDR3 bases: TGTGCCAGCAGCCCCTGGGAGGGTTTATCACCCCTCCACTTT. Protein: CASSPWEGLSPLHF.

This rearrangement joins TRBV10-3 to TRBJ1-5; D may be TRBD1 (6 bases). The CDR3 spans 14 residues. Trimming took off 10 bases at V and 1 base at J, with 14 bases between the two ends. CDR1 and CDR2 (germline): ENHRY, SYGVKD. The CDR3 protein is CATWGGPSNQPQHF. Here the CDR3 DNA reads TGTGCCACCTGGGGGGGGCCGAGCAATCAGCCCCAGCATTTT.

In its sample, this clonotype was seen once. In DNA, the CDR3 is TGTGCCAGCAGCCGTCTCGGGCGGGGGACCCAAGAGACCCAGTACTTC. It yields the protein CASSRLGRGTQETQYF. The chain has TRBV6-2 or TRBV6-3 and TRBJ2-5; 7 nucleotides align to TRBD2. The CDR3 contains 16 residues. Germline trimming cut 6 bases from V and 1 base from J; bases unmatched to any gene: 11. Germline V gene sequence: CDR1 MNHEY, CDR2 SVGEGT.

This CDR3 is CASSSQGTGPIGYTF. In DNA form, the CDR3 reads TGTGCCAGCAGTTCACAGGGGACAGGACCTATAGGCTACACCTTC. The chain carries TRBV12-3 or TRBV12-4 and TRBJ1-2; 8 bases fit TRBD1. The CDR3 sequence is 15 residues long. The ends lost 4 bases at V and 8 bases at J; junction bases unmatched: 12.

The rearrangement uses TRBV18 and TRBJ2-5; D ambiguous. This CDR3 contains 14 residues. Germline CDR1 KGHSH, CDR2 LQKENI. The V end lost 2 bases, the J end lost 2 bases, and 9 bases lay between the germline ends. CDR3 protein: CASSPISTQETQYF. The DNA for the CDR3 is TGTGCCAGCTCACCAATATCCACTCAAGAGACCCAGTACTTC.

This clonotype showed up just a few times. The V and J genes are TRBV7-9 and TRBJ2-5, with D hard to call. The germline V gene has CDR1 SEHNR and CDR2 FQNEAQ (reference sequence). With 7 bases removed from V and 1 base from J, the gap between germline ends came to 7 bases. The CDR3 consists of 12 residues. The CDR3 coding sequence is TGTGCCAGCATCGGGCTCCAAGAGACCCAGTACTTC. This encodes CASIGLQETQYF.

There are a few counts of this clonotype. The rearrangement joins TRBV7-2 to TRBJ1-3; unclear D gene. From germline, CDR1 is SGHTA and CDR2 FQGNSA. V lost 1 base and J lost 4, with 8 bases in between. The length of the CDR3 is 14 residues. The CDR3 DNA reads as TGTGCCAGCAGCTTAGTGGGGAGAGGAAACACCATATATTTT. This encodes CASSLVGRGNTIYF.